This T cell receptor beta chain comes out of a study of blood T cell repertoires in COVID-19. Measured with immunoSEQ multiplex PCR; TCRdb has only the in-frame clones, and not every one. Counted here are roughly 74,000 clones, about 91% occurring once; the ten biggest clones make up 1.9%. There are 11 residues in the CDR3. From germline, CDR1 is MNHEY and CDR2 SMNVEV (reference sequence). The V and J ends lost 6 bases and 10 bases, in that order; junction bases with no gene match: 4. The sample consisted of peripheral blood. The sequence derives from a woman older than 75 with active or convalescent COVID-19. The V and J genes are TRBV27 and TRBJ1-1; TRBD1 agrees at 8 bases. CDR3 nucleotides: TGTGCCAGCAGGACAGGGGCGTCAGCTTTCTTT. Translating it yields CASRTGASAFF.